These 20 T cell receptor beta chains came from one sample sequenced in a study of tumor and adjacent non-tumor tissue in lung cancer. The template was RNA from unsorted bulk tissue. Three rounds of nested PCR, following a modified ARM-PCR protocol, produced the TCRbeta library. Each CDR3 protein is one row after TCRdb ran MiXCR on the multiplex PCR reads. The table lists fewer than 150,000 distinct CDR3 sequences, approximately 64% of them singletons. Sample: lung tumor tissue. The receptors shown here come from a man aged 60 to 75 with small cell lung cancer.

This clonotype has just a few counts. This rearrangement joins TRBV20-1 to TRBJ1-4; no clear D. The CDR3 has 14 residues. CDR1 is DFQATT and CDR2 is SNEGSKA in the germline V gene (reference sequence). The V gene lost 5 bases and the J gene lost 8 bases, with 18 bases spanning the gap. CDR3 sequence (DNA): TGCAGTGCTCCCGACATCCGAACGGGGGAAAAACTGTTTTTT. Translated, it gives CSAPDIRTGEKLFF.

A note on this clonotype: A junction end diverges from the germline sequence, so it may reflect a read error. The chain has TRBV7-8 and TRBJ1-5; D gene uncertain. This CDR3 is 12 amino acids long. In germline, CDR1 is SGHVS, CDR2 FQNEAQ. Here the CDR3 reads CASSFPSQSQHF. The CDR3 nucleotides are TGTGCCAGCAGCTTTCCAAGTCAGTCCCAGCATTTT.

With regard to this clonotype: Relative to the germline gene, one junction end is altered; a read error may explain this. The genes are TRBV20-1 and TRBJ2-3; 8 nucleotides align to TRBD2. Germline V gene data show CDR1 as DFQATT and CDR2 as SNEGSKA (reference sequence). The CDR3 length is 15 residues. CDR3 bases: TGCGGTGCTAGAGATCGGAGACTAGCGTCGTATACGCAGTATTTT. Its translation: CGARDRRLASYTQYF.

As regards this clonotype: This may be a read error, as it is one base from a much larger clone. This chain joins TRBV6-5 and TRBJ1-1; the D gene is possibly TRBD1 (5 bases). Germline assignment: CDR1 MNHEY and CDR2 SVGAGI. The CDR3 has 14 amino acids. CDR3 nucleotide sequence: TGTGCCAGCGGTTACTCGGGACCCAGGTCTGAAGCTTTCTTT. Encoded protein: CASGYSGPRSEAFF.

Only a few counts were recorded for this clonotype. The V call is TRBV20-1, the J call TRBJ2-1, with D possibly matching TRBD2 (6 bases). Germline V CDR1 and CDR2: DFQATT, SNEGSKA (reference sequence). The CDR3 is 14 amino acids. V lost 7 bases, J lost 2 bases, and 15 bases lay in between. The CDR3 DNA sequence: TGCAGTGTTCAGACTGGCGGGACCTACAATGAGCAGTTCTTC. Amino acid sequence: CSVQTGGTYNEQFF.

This chain links TRBV6-2 or TRBV6-3 with TRBJ1-4; 9 bases are shared with TRBD1. V lost 7 bases, J lost 6 bases, and 12 bases stayed unmatched. The length of the CDR3 is 16 residues. Germline loops: CDR1 MNHEY, CDR2 SVGEGT. Written as DNA, the CDR3 is TGTGCCAGCACCAGAGGGACAGGGATAGGCGATGAAAAACTGTTTTTT. Its translation: CASTRGTGIGDEKLFF.

Details on this clonotype: An end of the junction differs from the germline gene, which may be a read error. This chain links TRBV28 with TRBJ2-5; D remains ambiguous. CDR1 is MDHEN, CDR2 SYDVKM, per germline. This CDR3 region has 12 residues. The CDR3 sequence is CANSSPFETQYF. CDR3 nucleotide sequence: TGTGCCAACAGTTCCCCGTTTGAGACCCAGTACTTC.

This clonotype came up many times. V is TRBV11-3 and J is TRBJ2-3; D remains unclear. CDR1 and CDR2 from the germline V gene are SGHNT and YENEEA. The length of the CDR3 is 11 residues. Trimming cost V 6 bases and J 8 bases, with 9 bases left between them. The DNA of the CDR3 is TGTGCCAGCAGTACCCGAGGTACGCAGTATTTT. This gives the protein CASSTRGTQYF.

This clonotype was picked up one time. This chain links TRBV20-1 with TRBJ2-3; 14 positions agree with TRBD2. V was pared by 7 bases and J by 5 bases, with 2 bases of the junction left unmatched. The CDR3 sequence is 13 residues long. The V gene's germline CDR1 is DFQATT and CDR2 SNEGSKA (reference sequence). The CDR3 loop reads CSVGTSGRDTQYF. The CDR3 DNA reads as TGCAGTGTAGGGACTAGCGGGAGAGATACGCAGTATTTT.

Details on this clonotype: Since a much larger clone is just one base distant, this may be a read error. J is TRBJ2-5 and V is TRBV5-1, with 11 bases fitting TRBD2. This CDR3 is 18 amino acids long. Germline CDR1 is SGHRS and CDR2 is YFSETQ. Here the CDR3 reads CASNLGIRLAGYQETQYF. The DNA of the CDR3 is TGCGCCAGCAACTTGGGCATCAGACTAGCGGGATATCAAGAGACCCAGTACTTC.

This clonotype was detected many times. V is TRBV10-1 and J is TRBJ2-3, with 10 bases fitting TRBD1. The CDR3 is made up of 16 amino acids. Germline V lookup: CDR1 WNHNN, CDR2 SYGVQD (reference sequence). The J segment lost 10 bases and the V segment lost 4 bases, leaving 14 bases of the junction unmatched. This CDR3 is CASSGGVGTGERAQYF. The CDR3 coding sequence is TGCGCCAGCAGTGGCGGTGTAGGGACAGGGGAAAGGGCGCAGTATTTT.

Regarding this clonotype: Relative to the germline gene, one junction end is altered; a read error may explain this. The rearrangement uses TRBV6-5 and TRBJ2-1; 8 bases are a match to TRBD1. Looked up from germline, CDR1 is MNHEY and CDR2 is SVGAGI. This CDR3 has 15 residues. Here the CDR3 reads CASSLLDRDVHEQLF. The DNA of the CDR3 is TGCGCCAGCAGCCTATTGGACAGGGACGTCCATGAGCAGTTATTC.

To note about this clonotype: This clone may be a read error of a much larger clone one base away. J is TRBJ1-6 and V is TRBV28; TRBD1 agrees at 9 bases. The trim removed 6 bases at V and 9 bases at J, leaving 6 bases unmatched. In germline, CDR1 is MDHEN, CDR2 SYDVKM. This CDR3 has 14 residues. The CDR3 is CASSRTGDGSPLHF. The CDR3, as DNA: TGTGCCAGCAGCAGGACAGGGGATGGTTCACCCCTCCACTTT. Drawing the rest from reference TRBV28 and TRBJ1-6, the complete variable domain is DVKVTQSSRYLVKRTGEKVFLECVQDMDHENMFWYRQDPGLGLRLIYFSYDVKMKEKGDIPEGYSVSREKKERFSLILESASTNQTSMYLCASSRTGDGSPLHFGNGTRLTVT.

This clonotype was detected a few times. Mismatch with germline at one junction end may stem from a read error. The chain is built from TRBV20-1 and TRBJ1-1; D call uncertain. Looked up from germline, CDR1 is DFQATT and CDR2 is SNEGSKA (reference sequence). The CDR3 loop spans 13 amino acids. The CDR3 DNA follows: TGCAGTGTTAGAGATCGGGGAGACACTGAAGCTTTCTTT. It encodes CSVRDRGDTEAFF.

As to this clonotype: A much larger clone sits a single nucleotide away, making a read error possible. The chain combines TRBV5-1 with TRBJ2-1; TRBD2 aligns across 7 bases. The CDR3 is 16 residues long. Germline V gene data show CDR1 as SGHRS and CDR2 as YFSETQ. The V segment lost 4 bases and the J segment 9 bases; nucleotides outside the gene matches: 16. The CDR3 DNA reads TGCGCCAGCAGCGTGGGACCAGCGGGATTTAGGGGTGAGCAGTTCTTC. Translating gives CASSVGPAGFRGEQFF.

V usage is TRBV20-1 and J usage is TRBJ2-3; D uncertain. The CDR3 is 15 residues long. Germline V gene sequence: CDR1 DFQATT, CDR2 SNEGSKA (reference sequence). V lost 3 bases to trimming and J lost 0 bases, with 13 bases between them. The DNA for the CDR3 is TGCAGTGCTAGTAGCTGGAGCCTAAGCACAGATACGCAGTATTTT. The encoded protein is CSASSWSLSTDTQYF.

With respect to this clonotype: At one end the junction does not follow the germline gene, possibly because of a read error. The V call is TRBV11-2, the J call TRBJ2-3, with TRBD2 identical over 12 bases. Germline V gene data show CDR1 as SGHAT and CDR2 as FQNNGV. This CDR3 comprises 17 residues. CDR3 sequence reads: CASSLEGLAGLADTQYF. The CDR3 DNA reads TGTGCCAGCAGCTTAGAAGGACTAGCGGGACTGGCAGATACCCAGTATTTT.

This chain connects TRBV28 to TRBJ1-4; D remains unclear. The germline gives CDR1 MDHEN, CDR2 SYDVKM. With 3 bases removed from V and 10 bases from J, the gap between germline ends came to 15 bases. CDR3 length: 14 amino acids. Here the CDR3 DNA reads TGTGCCAGCAGTTTGGAGCAGGACTCTACAAAACTGTTTTTT. It yields the protein CASSLEQDSTKLFF.

This clonotype was detected only a few times. This may come from a read error, since a much larger clone is one base off. V is TRBV5-6 and J is TRBJ2-5, with a tentative D call TRBD2 (5 bases). The ends were cut back, 3 bases at V and 9 bases at J, with 18 bases in the middle. Per germline, CDR1 SGHDT and CDR2 YYEEEE. This CDR3 comprises 14 residues. CDR3 sequence reads: CASSSKQLKEAQYF. The CDR3 DNA reads as TGTGCCAGCAGCTCCAAACAGTTAAAGGAGGCCCAGTACTTC. The full variable domain, completed using reference TRBV5-6 and TRBJ2-5, is DAGVTQSPTHLIKTRGQQVTLRCSPKSGHDTVSWYQQALGQGPQFIFQYYEEEERQRGNFPDRFSGHQFPNYSSELNVNALLLGDSALYLCASSSKQLKEAQYFGPGTRLLVL.

The sample holds one count of this clonotype. It may be a read error: a sequence one base away is much more abundant. The V and J genes are TRBV4-1 and TRBJ2-5; D is uncertain. CDR1 is MGHRA, CDR2 YSYEKL, per germline. CDR3 size: 14 residues. The CDR3 loop is CASGQKTALETQYF. The CDR3 coding sequence is TGCGCCAGCGGCCAAAAAACGGCGCTGGAGACCCAGTACTTC.